One T cell receptor beta chain is described in this entry. No antigen is known for it. The repertoire was sequenced with immunoSEQ multiplex PCR; TCRdb's copy has only in-frame clones and lacks some. The table shows approximately 50,000 clones, with 84% occurring only once. From germline, CDR1 is SGHDN and CDR2 FVKESK. V was shortened by 0 bases and J by 5 bases, with 10 bases between the two germline ends. The CDR3 spans 14 residues. Time point here: pretreatment peripheral blood. This specimen belongs to a study of PD-L1 blockade in urothelial cancer. Study-wide results and caveats: When measured at 3 weeks, tumor-associated blood clones expanded more in durable-benefit patients.

This chain connects TRBV14 to TRBJ1-1; no clear D. This specimen was PBMCs, taken around atezolizumab (anti-PD-L1) treatment. This receptor was taken from a man aged 50 to 59 with urothelial cancer. The CDR3: CASSQDNGGTEAFF. CDR3 DNA sequence: TGTGCCAGCAGCCAAGATAACGGAGGGACTGAAGCTTTCTTT.